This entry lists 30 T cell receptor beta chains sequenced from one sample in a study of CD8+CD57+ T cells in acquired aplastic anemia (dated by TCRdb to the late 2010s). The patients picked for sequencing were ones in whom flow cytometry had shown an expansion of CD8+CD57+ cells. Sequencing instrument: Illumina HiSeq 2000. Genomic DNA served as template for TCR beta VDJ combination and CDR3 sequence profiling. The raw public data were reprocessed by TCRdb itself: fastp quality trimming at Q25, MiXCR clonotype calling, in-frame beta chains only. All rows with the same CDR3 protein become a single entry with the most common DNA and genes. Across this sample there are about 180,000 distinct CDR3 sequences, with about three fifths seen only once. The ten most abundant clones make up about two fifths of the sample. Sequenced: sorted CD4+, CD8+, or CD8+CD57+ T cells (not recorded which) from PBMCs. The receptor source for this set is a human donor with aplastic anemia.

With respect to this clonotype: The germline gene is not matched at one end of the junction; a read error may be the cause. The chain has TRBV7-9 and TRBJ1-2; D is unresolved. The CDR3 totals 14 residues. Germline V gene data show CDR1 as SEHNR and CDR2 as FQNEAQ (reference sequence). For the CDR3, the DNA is TGCGCCAGCAGTTCGGAGTCGAAATCGGGTGGCTACACCTTC. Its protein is CASSSESKSGGYTF. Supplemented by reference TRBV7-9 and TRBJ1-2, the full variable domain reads DTGVSQNPRHKITKRGQNVTFRCDPISEHNRLYWYRQTLGQGPEFLTYFQNEAQLEKSRLLSDRFSAERPKGSFSTLEIQRTEQGDSAMYLCASSSESKSGGYTFGSGTRLTVV.

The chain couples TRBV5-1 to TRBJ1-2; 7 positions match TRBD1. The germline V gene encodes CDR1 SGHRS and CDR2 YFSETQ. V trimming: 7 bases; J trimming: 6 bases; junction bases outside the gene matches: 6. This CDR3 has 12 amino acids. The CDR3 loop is CASEGGEDGYTF. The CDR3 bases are TGCGCCAGCGAAGGGGGCGAGGATGGCTACACCTTC.

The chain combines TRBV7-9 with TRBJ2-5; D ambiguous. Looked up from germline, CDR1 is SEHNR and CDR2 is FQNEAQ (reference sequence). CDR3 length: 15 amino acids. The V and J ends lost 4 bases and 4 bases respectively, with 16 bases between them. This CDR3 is CASSSTLTGGETQYF. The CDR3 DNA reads TGTGCCAGCAGCTCGACACTCACGGGCGGAGAGACCCAGTACTTC.

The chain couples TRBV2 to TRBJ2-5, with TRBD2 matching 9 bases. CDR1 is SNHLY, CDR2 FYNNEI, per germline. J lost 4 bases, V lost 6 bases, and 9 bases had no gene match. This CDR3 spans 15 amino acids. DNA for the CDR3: TGTGCCAGCAGCGCCAATAGCGGGAGTATAGAGACCCAGTACTTC. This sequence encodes CASSANSGSIETQYF. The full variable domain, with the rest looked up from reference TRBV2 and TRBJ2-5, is EPEVTQTPSHQVTQMGQEVILRCVPISNHLYFYWYRQILGQKVEFLVSFYNNEISEKSEIFDDQFSVERPDGSNFTLKIRSTKLEDSAMYFCASSANSGSIETQYFGPGTRLLVL.

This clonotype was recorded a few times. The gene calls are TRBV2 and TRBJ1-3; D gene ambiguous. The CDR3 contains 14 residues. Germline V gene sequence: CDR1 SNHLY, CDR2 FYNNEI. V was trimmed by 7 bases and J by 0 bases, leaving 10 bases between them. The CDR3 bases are TGTGCCAGCATTGGACTGGACTCTGGAAACACCATATATTTT. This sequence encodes CASIGLDSGNTIYF.

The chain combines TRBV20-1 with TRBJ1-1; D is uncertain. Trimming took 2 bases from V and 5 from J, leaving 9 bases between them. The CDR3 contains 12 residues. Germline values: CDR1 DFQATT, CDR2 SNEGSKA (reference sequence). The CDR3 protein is CSARMSVTEAFF. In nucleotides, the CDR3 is TGCAGTGCTAGAATGTCAGTAACTGAAGCTTTCTTT.

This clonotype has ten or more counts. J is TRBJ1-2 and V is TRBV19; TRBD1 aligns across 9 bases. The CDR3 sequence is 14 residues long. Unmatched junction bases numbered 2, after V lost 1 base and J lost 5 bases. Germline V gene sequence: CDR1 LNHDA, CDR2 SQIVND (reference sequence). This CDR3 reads CASSIGQGGYGYTF. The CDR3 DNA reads TGTGCCAGTAGTATAGGACAGGGGGGTTATGGCTACACCTTC.

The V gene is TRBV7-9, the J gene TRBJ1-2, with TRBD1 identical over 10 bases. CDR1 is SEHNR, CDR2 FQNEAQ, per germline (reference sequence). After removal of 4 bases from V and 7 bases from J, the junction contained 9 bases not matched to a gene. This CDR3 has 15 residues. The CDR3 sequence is CASSSPRRTGGGYTF. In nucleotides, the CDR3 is TGTGCCAGCAGCTCCCCACGACGGACAGGGGGTGGCTACACCTTC. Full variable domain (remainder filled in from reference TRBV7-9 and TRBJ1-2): DTGVSQNPRHKITKRGQNVTFRCDPISEHNRLYWYRQTLGQGPEFLTYFQNEAQLEKSRLLSDRFSAERPKGSFSTLEIQRTEQGDSAMYLCASSSPRRTGGGYTFGSGTRLTVV.

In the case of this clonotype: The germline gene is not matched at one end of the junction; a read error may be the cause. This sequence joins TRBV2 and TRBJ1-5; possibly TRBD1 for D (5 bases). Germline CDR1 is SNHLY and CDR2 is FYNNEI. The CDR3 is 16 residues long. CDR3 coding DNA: TGTGCCAGCAGTGAACGGGCAGGGCAGGGCAATCAGCACCAGCATTTT. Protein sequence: CASSERAGQGNQHQHF.

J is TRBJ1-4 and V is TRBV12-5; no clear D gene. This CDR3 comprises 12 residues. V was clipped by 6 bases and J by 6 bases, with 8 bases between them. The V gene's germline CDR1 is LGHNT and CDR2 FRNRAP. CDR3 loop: CASGGLDEKLFF. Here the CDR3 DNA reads TGTGCTAGTGGAGGGTTGGATGAAAAACTGTTTTTT. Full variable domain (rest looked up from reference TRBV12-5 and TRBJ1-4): DARVTQTPRHKVTEMGQEVTMRCQPILGHNTVFWYRQTMMQGLELLAYFRNRAPLDDSGMPKDRFSAEMPDATLATLKIQPSEPRDSAVYFCASGGLDEKLFFGSGTQLSVL.

CDR3 residues: CASSALGMGGASYEQYF. In DNA, the CDR3 is TGTGCCAGCAGTGCTCTGGGTATGGGCGGGGCCTCCTACGAGCAGTACTTC. The J gene is TRBJ2-7, the V gene TRBV9; D possibly corresponds to TRBD2 (6 bases). CDR1 and CDR2 from the germline V gene are SGDLS and YYNGEE. Trimming took off 5 bases at V and 0 bases at J, with 21 bases between the two ends. The CDR3 is 17 residues long.

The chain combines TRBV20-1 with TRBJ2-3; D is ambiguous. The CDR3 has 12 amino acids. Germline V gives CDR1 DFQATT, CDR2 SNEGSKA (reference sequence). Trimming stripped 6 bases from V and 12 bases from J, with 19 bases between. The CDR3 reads CSAQNREVHQYF. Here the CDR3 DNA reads TGCAGTGCCCAAAATAGGGAAGTCCATCAGTATTTT.

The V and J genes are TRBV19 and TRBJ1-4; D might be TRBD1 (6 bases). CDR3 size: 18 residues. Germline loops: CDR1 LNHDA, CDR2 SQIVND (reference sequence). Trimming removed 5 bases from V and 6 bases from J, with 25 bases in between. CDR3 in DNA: TGTGCCAGTAGTTTAATCGTCATCGGGACACAACCTTATGAAAAACTGTTTTTT. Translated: CASSLIVIGTQPYEKLFF. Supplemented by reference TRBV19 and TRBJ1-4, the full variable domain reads DGGITQSPKYLFRKEGQNVTLSCEQNLNHDAMYWYRQDPGQGLRLIYYSQIVNDFQKGDIAEGYSVSREKKESFPLTVTSAQKNPTAFYLCASSLIVIGTQPYEKLFFGSGTQLSVL.

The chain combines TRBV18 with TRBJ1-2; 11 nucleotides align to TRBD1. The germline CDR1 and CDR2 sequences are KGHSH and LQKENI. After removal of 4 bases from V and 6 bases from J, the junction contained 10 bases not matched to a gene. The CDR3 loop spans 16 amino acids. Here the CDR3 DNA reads TGTGCCAGCTCACAGAGGACAGGGGGCTCACGGGATGGCTACACCTTC. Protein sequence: CASSQRTGGSRDGYTF. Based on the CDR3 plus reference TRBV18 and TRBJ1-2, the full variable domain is NAGVMQNPRHLVRRRGQEARLRCSPMKGHSHVYWYRQLPEEGLKFMVYLQKENIIDESGMPKERFSAEFPKEGPSILRIQQVVRGDSAAYFCASSQRTGGSRDGYTFGSGTRLTVV.

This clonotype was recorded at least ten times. This chain's CDR3 is CASSRGQGRYEQYF. The CDR3 nucleotides read TGTGCCAGCAGTAGGGGACAGGGCAGATACGAGCAGTACTTC. The chain recombines TRBV6-5 with TRBJ2-7; 9 bases are shared with TRBD1. The CDR3 loop spans 14 amino acids. J lost 4 bases, V lost 5 bases, and 6 bases had no gene match. CDR1 is MNHEY, CDR2 SVGAGI, per germline.

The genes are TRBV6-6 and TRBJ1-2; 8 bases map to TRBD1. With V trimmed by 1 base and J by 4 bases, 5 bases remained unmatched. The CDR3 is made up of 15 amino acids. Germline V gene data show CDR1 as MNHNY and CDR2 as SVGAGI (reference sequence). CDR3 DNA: TGTGCCAGCAGTTACTTGAGACAGGGGCTCTATGGCTACACCTTC. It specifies CASSYLRQGLYGYTF.

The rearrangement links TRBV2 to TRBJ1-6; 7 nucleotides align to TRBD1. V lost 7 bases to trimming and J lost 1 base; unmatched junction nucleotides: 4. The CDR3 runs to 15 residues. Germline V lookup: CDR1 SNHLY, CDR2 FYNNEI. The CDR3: CASTWDRSYNSPLHF. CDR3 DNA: TGTGCCAGCACCTGGGACAGATCCTATAATTCACCCCTCCACTTT.

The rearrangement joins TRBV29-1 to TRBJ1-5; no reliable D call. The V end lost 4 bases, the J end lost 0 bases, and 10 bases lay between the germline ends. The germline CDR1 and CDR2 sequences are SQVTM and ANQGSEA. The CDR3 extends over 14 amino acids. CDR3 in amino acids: CSVAGEDSNQPQHF. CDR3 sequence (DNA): TGCAGCGTTGCGGGAGAAGATAGCAATCAGCCCCAGCATTTT.

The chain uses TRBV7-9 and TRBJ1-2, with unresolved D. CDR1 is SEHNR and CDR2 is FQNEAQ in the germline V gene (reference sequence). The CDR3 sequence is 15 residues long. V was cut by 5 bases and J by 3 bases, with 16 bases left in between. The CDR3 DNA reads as TGTGCCAGCAGCCCAGACGGCACAATGTACTATGGCTACACCTTC. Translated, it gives CASSPDGTMYYGYTF. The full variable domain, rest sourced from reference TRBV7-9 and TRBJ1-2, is DTGVSQNPRHKITKRGQNVTFRCDPISEHNRLYWYRQTLGQGPEFLTYFQNEAQLEKSRLLSDRFSAERPKGSFSTLEIQRTEQGDSAMYLCASSPDGTMYYGYTFGSGTRLTVV.

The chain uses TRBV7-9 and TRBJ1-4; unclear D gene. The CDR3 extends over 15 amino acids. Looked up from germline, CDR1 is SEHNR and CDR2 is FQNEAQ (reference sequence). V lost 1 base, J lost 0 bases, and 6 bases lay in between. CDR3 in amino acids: CASSLDQATNEKLFF. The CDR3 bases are TGTGCCAGCAGCTTAGACCAGGCAACTAATGAAAAACTGTTTTTT.

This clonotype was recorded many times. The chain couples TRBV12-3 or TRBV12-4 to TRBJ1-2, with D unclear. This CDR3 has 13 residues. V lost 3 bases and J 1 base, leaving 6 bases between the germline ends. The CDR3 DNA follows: TGTGCCAGCAGTTTTGGCTTTAACTATGGCTACACCTTC. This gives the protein CASSFGFNYGYTF.

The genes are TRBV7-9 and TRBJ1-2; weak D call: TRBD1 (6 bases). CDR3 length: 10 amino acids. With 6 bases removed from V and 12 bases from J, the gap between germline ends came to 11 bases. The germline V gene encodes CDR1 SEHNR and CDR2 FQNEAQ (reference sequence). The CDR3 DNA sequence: TGTGCCAGCAGAGTAGGGGGAAACACCTTC. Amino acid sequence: CASRVGGNTF.

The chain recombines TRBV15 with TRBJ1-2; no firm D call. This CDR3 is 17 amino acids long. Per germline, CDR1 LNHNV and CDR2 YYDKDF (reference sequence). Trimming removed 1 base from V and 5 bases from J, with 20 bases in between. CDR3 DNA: TGTGCCACCAGCAGAGCCCAGGCAGAAATGGGCATTTATGGCTACACCTTC. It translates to CATSRAQAEMGIYGYTF.

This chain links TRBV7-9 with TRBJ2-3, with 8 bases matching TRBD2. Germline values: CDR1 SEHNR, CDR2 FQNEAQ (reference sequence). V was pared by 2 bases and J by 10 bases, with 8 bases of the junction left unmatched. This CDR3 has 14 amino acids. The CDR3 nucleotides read TGTGCCAGCAGCTTACGCCCGGTCGGGGGGGCGCAGTATTTT. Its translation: CASSLRPVGGAQYF.

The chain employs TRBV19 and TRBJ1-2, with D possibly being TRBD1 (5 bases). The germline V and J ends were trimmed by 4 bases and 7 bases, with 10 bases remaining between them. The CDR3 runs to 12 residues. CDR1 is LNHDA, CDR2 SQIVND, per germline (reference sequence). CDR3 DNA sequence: TGTGCCAGTAGTAGCCTCGGGGGTGGCTACACCTTC. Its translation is CASSSLGGGYTF.

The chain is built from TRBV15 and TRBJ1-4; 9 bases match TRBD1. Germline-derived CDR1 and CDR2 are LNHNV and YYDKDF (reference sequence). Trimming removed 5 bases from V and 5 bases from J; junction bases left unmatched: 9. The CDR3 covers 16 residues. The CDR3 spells CATSVSSGTGNEKLFF. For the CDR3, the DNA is TGTGCCACCAGCGTAAGTTCCGGGACAGGGAATGAAAAACTGTTTTTT. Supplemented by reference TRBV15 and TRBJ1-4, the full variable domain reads DAMVIQNPRYQVTQFGKPVTLSCSQTLNHNVMYWYQQKSSQAPKLLFHYYDKDFNNEADTPDNFQSRRPNTSFCFLDIRSPGLGDTAMYLCATSVSSGTGNEKLFFGSGTQLSVL.

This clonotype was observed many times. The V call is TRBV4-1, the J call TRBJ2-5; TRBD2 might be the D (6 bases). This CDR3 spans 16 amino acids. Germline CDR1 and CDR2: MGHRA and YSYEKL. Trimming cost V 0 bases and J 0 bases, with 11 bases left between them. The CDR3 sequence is CASSQDPGEYQETQYF. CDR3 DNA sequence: TGCGCCAGCAGCCAAGATCCGGGGGAGTACCAAGAGACCCAGTACTTC.

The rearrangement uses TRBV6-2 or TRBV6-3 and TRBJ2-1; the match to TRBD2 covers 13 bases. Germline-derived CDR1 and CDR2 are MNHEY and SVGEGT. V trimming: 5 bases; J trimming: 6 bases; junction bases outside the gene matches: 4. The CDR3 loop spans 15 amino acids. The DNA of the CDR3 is TGTGCCAGCAGTGCCGGGACTAGCGGGATCAATGAGCAGTTCTTC. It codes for CASSAGTSGINEQFF.

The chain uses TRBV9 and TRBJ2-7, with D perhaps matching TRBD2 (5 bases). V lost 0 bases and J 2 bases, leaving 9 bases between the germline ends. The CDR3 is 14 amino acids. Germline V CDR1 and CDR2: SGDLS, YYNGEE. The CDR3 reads CASSVGGSPYEQYF. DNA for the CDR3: TGTGCCAGCAGCGTAGGAGGGAGTCCCTACGAGCAGTACTTC.

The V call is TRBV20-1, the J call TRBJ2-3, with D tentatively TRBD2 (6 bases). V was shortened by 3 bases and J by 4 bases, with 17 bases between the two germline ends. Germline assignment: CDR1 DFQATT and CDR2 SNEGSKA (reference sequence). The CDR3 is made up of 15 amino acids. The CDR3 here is CSASMRAGTADTQYF. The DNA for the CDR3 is TGCAGTGCTAGTATGAGGGCGGGGACCGCAGATACGCAGTATTTT.